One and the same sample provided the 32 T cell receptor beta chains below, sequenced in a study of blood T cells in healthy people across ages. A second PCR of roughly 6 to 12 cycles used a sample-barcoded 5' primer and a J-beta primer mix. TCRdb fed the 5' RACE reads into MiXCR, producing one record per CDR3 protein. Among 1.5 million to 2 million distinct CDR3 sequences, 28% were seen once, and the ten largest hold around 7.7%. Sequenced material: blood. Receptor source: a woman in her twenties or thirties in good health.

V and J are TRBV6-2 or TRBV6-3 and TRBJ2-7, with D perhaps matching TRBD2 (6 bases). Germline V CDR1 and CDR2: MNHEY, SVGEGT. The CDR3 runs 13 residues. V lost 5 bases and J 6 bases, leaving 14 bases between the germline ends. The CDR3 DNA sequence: TGTGCCAGCAGTAGGGACTTCCGTCCCGAGCAGTACTTC. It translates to CASSRDFRPEQYF.

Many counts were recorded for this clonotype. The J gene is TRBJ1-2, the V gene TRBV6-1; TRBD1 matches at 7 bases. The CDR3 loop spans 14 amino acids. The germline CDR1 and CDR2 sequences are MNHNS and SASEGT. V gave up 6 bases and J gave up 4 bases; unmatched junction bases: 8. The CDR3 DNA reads TGTGCCAGCAGCCAGACAGGGAGTGGCTATGGCTACACCTTC. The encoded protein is CASSQTGSGYGYTF.

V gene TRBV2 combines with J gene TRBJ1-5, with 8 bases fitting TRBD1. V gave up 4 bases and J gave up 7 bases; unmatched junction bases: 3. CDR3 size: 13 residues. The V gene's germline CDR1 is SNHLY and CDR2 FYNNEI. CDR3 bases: TGTGCCAGCAGTGGGGACAGGCGCCAGCCCCAGCATTTT. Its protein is CASSGDRRQPQHF. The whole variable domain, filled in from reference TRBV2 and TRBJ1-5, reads EPEVTQTPSHQVTQMGQEVILRCVPISNHLYFYWYRQILGQKVEFLVSFYNNEISEKSEIFDDQFSVERPDGSNFTLKIRSTKLEDSAMYFCASSGDRRQPQHFGDGTRLSIL.

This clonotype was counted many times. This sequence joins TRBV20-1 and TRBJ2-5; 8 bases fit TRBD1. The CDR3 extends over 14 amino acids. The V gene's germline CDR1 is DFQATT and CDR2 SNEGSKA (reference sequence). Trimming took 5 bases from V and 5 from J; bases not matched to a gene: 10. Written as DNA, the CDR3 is TGCAGTGCTCCCTGGACAGGGCGGATGGAGACCCAGTACTTC. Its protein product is CSAPWTGRMETQYF.

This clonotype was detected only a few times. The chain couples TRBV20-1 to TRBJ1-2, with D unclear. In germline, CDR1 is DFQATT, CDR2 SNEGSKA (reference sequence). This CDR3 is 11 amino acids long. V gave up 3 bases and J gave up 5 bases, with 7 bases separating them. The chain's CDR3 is CSASAPYGYTF. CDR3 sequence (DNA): TGCAGTGCTAGCGCCCCATATGGCTACACCTTC.

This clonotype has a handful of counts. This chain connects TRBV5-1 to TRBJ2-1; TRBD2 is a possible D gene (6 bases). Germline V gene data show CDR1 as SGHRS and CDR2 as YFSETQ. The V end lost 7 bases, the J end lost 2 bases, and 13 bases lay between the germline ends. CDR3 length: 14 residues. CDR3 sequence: CASASSATYNEQFF. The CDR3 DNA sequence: TGCGCCAGCGCCTCTAGCGCCACCTACAATGAGCAGTTCTTC.

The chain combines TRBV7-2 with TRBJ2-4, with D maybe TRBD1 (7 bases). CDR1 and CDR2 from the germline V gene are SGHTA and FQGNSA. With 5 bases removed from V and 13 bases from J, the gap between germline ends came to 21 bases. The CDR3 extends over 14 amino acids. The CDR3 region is CASSPGGTLGQQYF. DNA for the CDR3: TGTGCCAGCAGCCCAGGGGGGACCCTCGGGCAGCAGTACTTC.

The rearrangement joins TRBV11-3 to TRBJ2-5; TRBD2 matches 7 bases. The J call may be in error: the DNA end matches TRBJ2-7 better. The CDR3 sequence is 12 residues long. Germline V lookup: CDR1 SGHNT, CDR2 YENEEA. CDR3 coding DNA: TGTGCCAGCAGCCAAGCGGGGTTCGAGCAGTACGTC. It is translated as CASSQAGFEQYV.

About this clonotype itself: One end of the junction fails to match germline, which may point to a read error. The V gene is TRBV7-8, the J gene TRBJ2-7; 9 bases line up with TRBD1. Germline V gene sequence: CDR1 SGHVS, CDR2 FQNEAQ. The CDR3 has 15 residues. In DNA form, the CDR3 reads TGTGCCAGCACCCAGCCGGACAGGGGCGTCTACGAGCGGTACTTC. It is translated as CASTQPDRGVYERYF.

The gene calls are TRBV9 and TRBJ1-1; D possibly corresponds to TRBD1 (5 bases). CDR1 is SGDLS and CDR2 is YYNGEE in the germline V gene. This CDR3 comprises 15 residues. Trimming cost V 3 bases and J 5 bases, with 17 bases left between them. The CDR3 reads CASSGYRFQETEAFF. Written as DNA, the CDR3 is TGTGCCAGCAGCGGATACAGGTTCCAAGAGACTGAAGCTTTCTTT.

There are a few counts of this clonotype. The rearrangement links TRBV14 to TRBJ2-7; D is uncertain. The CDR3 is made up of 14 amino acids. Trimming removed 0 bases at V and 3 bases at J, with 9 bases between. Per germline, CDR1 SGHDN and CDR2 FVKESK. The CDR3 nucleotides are TGTGCCAGCAGCCAAGATTTGGGCCACTACGAGCAGTACTTC. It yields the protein CASSQDLGHYEQYF.

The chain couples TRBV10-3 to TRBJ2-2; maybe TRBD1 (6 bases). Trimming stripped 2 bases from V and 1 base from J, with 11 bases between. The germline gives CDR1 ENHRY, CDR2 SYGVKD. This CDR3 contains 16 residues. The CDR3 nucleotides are TGTGCCATCAGTGAGGCCGGGACACTGAACACCGGGGAGCTGTTTTTT. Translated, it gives CAISEAGTLNTGELFF.

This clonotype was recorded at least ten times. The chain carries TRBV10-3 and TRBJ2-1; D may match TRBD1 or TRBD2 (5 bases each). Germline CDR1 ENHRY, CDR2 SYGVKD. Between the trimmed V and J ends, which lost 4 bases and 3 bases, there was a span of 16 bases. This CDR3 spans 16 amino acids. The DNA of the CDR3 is TGTGCCATCAGTGCTACAGGCGTGGGGAGCTACAATGAGCAGTTCTTC. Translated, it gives CAISATGVGSYNEQFF.

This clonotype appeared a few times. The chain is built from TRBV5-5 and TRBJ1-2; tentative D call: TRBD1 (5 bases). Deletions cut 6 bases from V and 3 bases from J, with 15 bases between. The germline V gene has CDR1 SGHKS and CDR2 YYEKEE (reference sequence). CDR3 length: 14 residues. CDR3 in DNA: TGTGCCAGCACCTGGAGGGGCGGTGACTATGGCTACACCTTC. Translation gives CASTWRGGDYGYTF.

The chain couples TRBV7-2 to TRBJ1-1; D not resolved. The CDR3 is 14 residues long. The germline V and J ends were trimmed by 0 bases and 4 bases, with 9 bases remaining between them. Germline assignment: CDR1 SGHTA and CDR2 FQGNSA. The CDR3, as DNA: TGTGCCAGCAGCTTAGCGCAAGTGTTCACTGAAGCTTTCTTT. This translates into CASSLAQVFTEAFF.

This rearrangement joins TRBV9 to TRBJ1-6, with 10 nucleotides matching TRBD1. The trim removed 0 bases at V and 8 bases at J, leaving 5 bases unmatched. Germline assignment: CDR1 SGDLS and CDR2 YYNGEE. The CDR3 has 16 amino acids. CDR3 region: CASSVAGTGDYSPLHF. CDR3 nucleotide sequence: TGTGCCAGCAGCGTAGCTGGGACAGGGGATTATTCACCCCTCCACTTT.

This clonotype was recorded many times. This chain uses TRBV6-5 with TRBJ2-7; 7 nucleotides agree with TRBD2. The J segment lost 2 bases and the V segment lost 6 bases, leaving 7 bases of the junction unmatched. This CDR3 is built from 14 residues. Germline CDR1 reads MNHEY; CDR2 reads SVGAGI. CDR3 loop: CASRQRSGAYEQYF. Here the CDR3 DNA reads TGTGCCAGCAGACAACGGAGCGGGGCCTACGAGCAGTACTTC.

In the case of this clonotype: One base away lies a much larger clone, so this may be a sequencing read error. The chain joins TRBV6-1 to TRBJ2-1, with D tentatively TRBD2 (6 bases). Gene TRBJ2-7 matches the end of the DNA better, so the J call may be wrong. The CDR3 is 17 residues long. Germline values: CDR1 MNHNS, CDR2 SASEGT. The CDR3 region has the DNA TGTGCCAGCACCCAGAGGCTAGCGCCGAGCTCCTACAATGAGCAGTACTTC. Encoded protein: CASTQRLAPSSYNEQYF.

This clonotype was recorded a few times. The CDR3 is CASSLSRGWNNEQFF. CDR3 in DNA: TGTGCCAGCAGCCTATCTAGGGGTTGGAACAATGAGCAGTTCTTC. The V gene is TRBV7-2, the J gene TRBJ2-1; tentatively, D is TRBD1 (5 bases). There are 15 residues in the CDR3. Trimming shortened V by 5 bases and J by 5 bases, and 16 bases separated the two germline ends. CDR1 is SGHTA and CDR2 is FQGNSA in the germline V gene. The full variable domain, rest sourced from reference TRBV7-2 and TRBJ2-1, is GAGVSQSPSNKVTEKGKDVELRCDPISGHTALYWYRQSLGQGLEFLIYFQGNSAPDKSGLPSDRFSAERTGGSVSTLTIQRTQQEDSAVYLCASSLSRGWNNEQFFGPGTRLTVL.

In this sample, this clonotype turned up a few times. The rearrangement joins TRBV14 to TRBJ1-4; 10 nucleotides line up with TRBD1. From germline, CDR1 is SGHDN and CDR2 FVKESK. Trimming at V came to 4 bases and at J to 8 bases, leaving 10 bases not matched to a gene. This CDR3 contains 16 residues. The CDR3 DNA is TGTGCCAGCAGCCCCTTCTCGGGACAGGGGTGGGAAAAACTGTTTTTT. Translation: CASSPFSGQGWEKLFF.

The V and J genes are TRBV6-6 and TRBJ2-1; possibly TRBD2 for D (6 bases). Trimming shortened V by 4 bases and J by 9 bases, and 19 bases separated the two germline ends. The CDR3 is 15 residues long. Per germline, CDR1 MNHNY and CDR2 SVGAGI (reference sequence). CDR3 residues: CASSFRTKLGGEQFF. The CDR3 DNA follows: TGTGCCAGCAGTTTCAGGACTAAGTTGGGTGGTGAGCAGTTCTTC.

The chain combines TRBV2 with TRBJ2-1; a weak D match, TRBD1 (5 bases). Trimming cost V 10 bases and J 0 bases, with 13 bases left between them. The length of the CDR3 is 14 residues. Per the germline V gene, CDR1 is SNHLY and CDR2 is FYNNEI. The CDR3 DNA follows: TGTGCCACTAGGGGTCTACTCTCCTACAATGAGCAGTTCTTC. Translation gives CATRGLLSYNEQFF.

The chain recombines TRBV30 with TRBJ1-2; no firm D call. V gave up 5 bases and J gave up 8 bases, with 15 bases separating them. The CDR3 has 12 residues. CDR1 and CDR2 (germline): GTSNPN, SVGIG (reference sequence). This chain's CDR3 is CAWDWQEGGYTF. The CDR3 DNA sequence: TGTGCCTGGGACTGGCAGGAAGGCGGCTACACCTTC.

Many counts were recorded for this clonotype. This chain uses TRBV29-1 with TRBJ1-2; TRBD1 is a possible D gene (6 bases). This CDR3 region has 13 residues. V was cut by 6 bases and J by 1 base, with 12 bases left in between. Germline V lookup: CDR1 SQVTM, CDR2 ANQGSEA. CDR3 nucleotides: TGCAGCGTGCCCCCACAGGGTAACTATGGCTACACCTTC. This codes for CSVPPQGNYGYTF.

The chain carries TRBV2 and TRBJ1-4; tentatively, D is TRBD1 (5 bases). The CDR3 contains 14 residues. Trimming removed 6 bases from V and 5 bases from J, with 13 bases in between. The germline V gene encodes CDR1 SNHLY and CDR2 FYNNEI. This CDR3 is CASSLTEGNEKLFF. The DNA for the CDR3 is TGTGCCAGCAGCCTGACAGAAGGGAATGAAAAACTGTTTTTT.

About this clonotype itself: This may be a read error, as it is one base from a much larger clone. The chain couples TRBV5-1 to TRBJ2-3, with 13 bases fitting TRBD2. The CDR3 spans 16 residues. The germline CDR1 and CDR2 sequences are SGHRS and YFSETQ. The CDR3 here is CASSSGLAGVGDAQYF. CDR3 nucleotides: TGCGCCAGCAGCTCCGGACTAGCGGGGGTAGGAGATGCGCAGTATTTT. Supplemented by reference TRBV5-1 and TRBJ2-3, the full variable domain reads KAGVTQTPRYLIKTRGQQVTLSCSPISGHRSVSWYQQTPGQGLQFLFEYFSETQRNKGNFPGRFSGRQFSNSRSEMNVSTLELGDSALYLCASSSGLAGVGDAQYFGPGTRLTVL.

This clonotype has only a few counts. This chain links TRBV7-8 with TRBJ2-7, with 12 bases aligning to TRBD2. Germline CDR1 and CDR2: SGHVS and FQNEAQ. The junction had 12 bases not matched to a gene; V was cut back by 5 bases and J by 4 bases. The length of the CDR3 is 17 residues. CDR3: CASSQGVLAGGPYEQYF. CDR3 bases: TGTGCCAGCAGCCAGGGGGTACTAGCGGGAGGACCGTACGAGCAGTACTTC. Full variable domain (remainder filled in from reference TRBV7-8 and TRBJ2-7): GAGVSQSPRYKVAKRGQDVALRCDPISGHVSLFWYQQALGQGPEFLTYFQNEAQLDKSGLPSDRFFAERPEGSVSTLKIQRTQQEDSAVYLCASSQGVLAGGPYEQYFGPGTRLTVT.

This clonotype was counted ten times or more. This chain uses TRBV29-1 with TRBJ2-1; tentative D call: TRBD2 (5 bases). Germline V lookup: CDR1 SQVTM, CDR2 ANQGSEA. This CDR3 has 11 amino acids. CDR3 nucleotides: TGCGTTGACGGGGTCTACAATGAGCAGTTCTTC. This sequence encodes CVDGVYNEQFF.

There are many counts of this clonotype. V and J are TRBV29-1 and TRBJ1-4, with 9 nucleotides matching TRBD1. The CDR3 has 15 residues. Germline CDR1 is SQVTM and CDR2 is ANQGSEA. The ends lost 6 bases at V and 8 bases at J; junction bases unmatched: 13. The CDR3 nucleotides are TGCAGCGTCTTCTCGGACAGGGGAGTCCAGGAAAAACTGTTTTTT. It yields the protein CSVFSDRGVQEKLFF.

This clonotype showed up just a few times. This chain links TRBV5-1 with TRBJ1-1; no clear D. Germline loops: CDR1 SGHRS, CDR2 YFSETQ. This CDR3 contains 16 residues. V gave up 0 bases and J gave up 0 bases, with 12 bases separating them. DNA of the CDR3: TGCGCCAGCAGCTTGGCTCGGCTTGCGGTGAACACTGAAGCTTTCTTT. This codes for CASSLARLAVNTEAFF.

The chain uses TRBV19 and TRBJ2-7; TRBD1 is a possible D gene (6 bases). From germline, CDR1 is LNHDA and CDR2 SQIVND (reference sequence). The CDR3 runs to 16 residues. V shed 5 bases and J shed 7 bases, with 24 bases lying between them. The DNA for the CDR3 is TGTGCCAGTAGTGTTGCATGGGGACATATCCTACGAGAGCAGTACTTC. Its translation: CASSVAWGHILREQYF.

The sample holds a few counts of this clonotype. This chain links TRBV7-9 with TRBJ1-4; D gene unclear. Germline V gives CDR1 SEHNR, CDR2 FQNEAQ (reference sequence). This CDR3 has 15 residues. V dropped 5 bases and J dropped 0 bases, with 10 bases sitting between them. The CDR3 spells CASSGVGPTNEKLFF. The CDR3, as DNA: TGTGCCAGCAGCGGCGTGGGCCCAACTAATGAAAAACTGTTTTTT.